The 2 T cell receptor beta chains presented below share a single source sample, sequenced in a study of blood T cell repertoires in COVID-19. Generated by immunoSEQ multiplex PCR, the TCRdb table keeps only in-frame clones and is missing some. The table lists about 390,000 clones, around 87% of them singletons, with approximately 2.4% in the top ten. The sequenced sample consisted of peripheral blood. All receptors come from an older woman with COVID-19, enrolled during active disease.

V is TRBV27 and J is TRBJ1-2; possible D gene TRBD1, 5 bases. The CDR3 has 14 amino acids. Germline lookup yields CDR1 MNHEY and CDR2 SMNVEV (reference sequence). The V end lost 2 bases, the J end lost 5 bases, and 12 bases lay between the germline ends. For the CDR3, the DNA is TGTGCCAGCAGTTTAAAGGGGAATTGGTATGGCTACACCTTC. This gives the protein CASSLKGNWYGYTF.

CDR3 coding DNA: TGTGCCAGCCTTTCCGAATCCAGAGAGACCCAGTACTTC. The encoded protein is CASLSESRETQYF. The V call is TRBV2, the J call TRBJ2-5; D uncertain. V was clipped by 8 bases and J by 4 bases, with 14 bases between them. CDR1 is SNHLY and CDR2 is FYNNEI in the germline V gene. The CDR3 loop spans 13 amino acids.